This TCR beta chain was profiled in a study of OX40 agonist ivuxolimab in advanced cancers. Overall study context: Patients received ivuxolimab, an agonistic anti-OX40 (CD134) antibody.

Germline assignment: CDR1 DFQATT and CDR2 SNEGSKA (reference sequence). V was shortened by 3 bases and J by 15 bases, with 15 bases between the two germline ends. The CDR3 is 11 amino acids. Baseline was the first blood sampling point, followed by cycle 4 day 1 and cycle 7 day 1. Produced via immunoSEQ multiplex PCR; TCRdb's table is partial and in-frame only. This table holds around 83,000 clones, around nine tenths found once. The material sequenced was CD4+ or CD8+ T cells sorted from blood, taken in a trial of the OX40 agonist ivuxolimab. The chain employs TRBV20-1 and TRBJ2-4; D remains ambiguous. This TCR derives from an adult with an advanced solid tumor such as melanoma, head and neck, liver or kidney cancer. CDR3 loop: CSASFLDKTYF. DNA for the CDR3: TGCAGTGCTAGCTTTTTGGATAAGACGTACTTC.